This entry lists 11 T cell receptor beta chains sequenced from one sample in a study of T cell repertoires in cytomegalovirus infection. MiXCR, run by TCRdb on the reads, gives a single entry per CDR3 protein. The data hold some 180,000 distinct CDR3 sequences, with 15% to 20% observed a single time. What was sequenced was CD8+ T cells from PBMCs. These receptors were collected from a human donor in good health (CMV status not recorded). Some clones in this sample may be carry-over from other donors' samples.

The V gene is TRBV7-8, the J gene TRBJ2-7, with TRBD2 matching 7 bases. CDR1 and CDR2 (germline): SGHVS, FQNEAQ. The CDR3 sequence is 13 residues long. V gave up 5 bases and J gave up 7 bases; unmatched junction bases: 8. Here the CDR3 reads CASSPGTKMEQYF. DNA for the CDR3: TGTGCCAGCAGCCCAGGGACTAAAATGGAGCAGTACTTC. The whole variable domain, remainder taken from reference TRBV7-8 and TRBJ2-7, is GAGVSQSPRYKVAKRGQDVALRCDPISGHVSLFWYQQALGQGPEFLTYFQNEAQLDKSGLPSDRFFAERPEGSVSTLKIQRTQQEDSAVYLCASSPGTKMEQYFGPGTRLTVT.

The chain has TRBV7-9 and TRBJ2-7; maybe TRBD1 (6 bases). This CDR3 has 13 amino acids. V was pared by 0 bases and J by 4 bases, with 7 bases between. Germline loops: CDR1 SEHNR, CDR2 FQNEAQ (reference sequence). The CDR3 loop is CASSLADSYEQYF. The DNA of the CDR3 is TGTGCCAGCAGCTTAGCGGACAGTTACGAGCAGTACTTC.

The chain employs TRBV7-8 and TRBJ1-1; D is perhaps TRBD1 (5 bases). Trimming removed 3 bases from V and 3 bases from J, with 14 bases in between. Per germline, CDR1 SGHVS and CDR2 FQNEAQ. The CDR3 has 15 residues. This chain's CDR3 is CASSFRVRSYTEAFF. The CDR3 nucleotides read TGTGCCAGCAGCTTCAGGGTCAGGTCGTACACTGAAGCTTTCTTT.

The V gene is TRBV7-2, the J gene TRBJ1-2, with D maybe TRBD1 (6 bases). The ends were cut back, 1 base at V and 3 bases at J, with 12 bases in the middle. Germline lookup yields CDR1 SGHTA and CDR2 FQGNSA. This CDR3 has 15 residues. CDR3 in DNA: TGTGCCAGCAGCTTAGGGCACAGGGTCGACTATGGCTACACCTTC. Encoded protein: CASSLGHRVDYGYTF.

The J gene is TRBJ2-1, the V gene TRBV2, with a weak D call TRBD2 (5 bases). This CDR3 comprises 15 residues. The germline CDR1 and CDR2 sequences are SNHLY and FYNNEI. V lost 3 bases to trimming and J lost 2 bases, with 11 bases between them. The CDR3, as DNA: TGTGCCAGCAGTGAGGAGGACCGAACCTACAATGAGCAGTTCTTC. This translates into CASSEEDRTYNEQFF.

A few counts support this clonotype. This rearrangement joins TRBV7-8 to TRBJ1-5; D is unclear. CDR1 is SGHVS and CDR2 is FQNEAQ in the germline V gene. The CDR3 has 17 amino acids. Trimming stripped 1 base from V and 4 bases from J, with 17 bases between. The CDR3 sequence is CASSLESGPGFNQPQHF. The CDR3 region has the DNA TGTGCCAGCAGCTTAGAGTCGGGCCCTGGCTTTAATCAGCCCCAGCATTTT. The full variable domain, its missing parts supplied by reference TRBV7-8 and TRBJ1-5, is GAGVSQSPRYKVAKRGQDVALRCDPISGHVSLFWYQQALGQGPEFLTYFQNEAQLDKSGLPSDRFFAERPEGSVSTLKIQRTQQEDSAVYLCASSLESGPGFNQPQHFGDGTRLSIL.

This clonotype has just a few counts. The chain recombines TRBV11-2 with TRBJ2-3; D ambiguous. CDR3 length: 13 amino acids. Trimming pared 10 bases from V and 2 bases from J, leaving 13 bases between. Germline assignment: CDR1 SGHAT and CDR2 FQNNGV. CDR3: CATLPDFTDTQYF. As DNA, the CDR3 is TGTGCCACCCTGCCCGACTTCACAGATACGCAGTATTTT. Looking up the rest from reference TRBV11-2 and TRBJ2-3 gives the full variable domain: EAGVAQSPRYKIIEKRQSVAFWCNPISGHATLYWYQQILGQGPKLLIQFQNNGVVDDSQLPKDRFSAERLKGVDSTLKIQPAKLEDSAVYLCATLPDFTDTQYFGPGTRLTVL.

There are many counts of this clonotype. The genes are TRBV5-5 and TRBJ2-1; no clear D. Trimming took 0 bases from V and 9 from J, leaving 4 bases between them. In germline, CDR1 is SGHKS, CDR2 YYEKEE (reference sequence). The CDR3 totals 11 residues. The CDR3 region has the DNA TGTGCCAGCAGCTTGGGTAGTGAGCAGTTCTTC. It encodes CASSLGSEQFF.

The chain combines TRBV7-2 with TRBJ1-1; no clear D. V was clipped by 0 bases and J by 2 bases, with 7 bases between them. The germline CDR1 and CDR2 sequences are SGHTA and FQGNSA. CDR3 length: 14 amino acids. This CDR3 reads CASSLARANTEAFF. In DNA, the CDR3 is TGTGCCAGCAGCTTAGCGCGGGCTAACACTGAAGCTTTCTTT.

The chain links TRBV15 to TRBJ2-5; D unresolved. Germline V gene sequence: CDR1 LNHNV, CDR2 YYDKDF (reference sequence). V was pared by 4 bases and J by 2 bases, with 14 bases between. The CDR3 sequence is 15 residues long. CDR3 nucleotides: TGTGCCACCAGCATGGACCAACTTCATCAAGAGACCCAGTACTTC. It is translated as CATSMDQLHQETQYF.

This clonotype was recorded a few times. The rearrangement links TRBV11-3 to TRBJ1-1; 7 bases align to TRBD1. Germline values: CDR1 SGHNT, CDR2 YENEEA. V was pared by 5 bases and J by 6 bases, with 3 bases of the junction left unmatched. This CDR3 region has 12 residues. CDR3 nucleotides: TGTGCCAGCAGCCGAACAGGGGCTGAAGCTTTCTTT. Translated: CASSRTGAEAFF.